The source of this T cell receptor (beta chain) is a study of T cells in Graves' hyperthyroidism and ophthalmopathy. Study-wide results and limits: A model of 13 V-J features distinguished ophthalmopathy from stable hyperthyroidism.

Germline CDR1 reads MNHEY; CDR2 reads SMNVEV (reference sequence). V lost 8 bases and J lost 4; bases outside the gene matches: 9. CDR3 length: 15 amino acids. A note on this clonotype: Its specificity is not known.

RNA transcripts gave rise to amplified TCR beta CDR3 regions. Primed by the HTBI set, a first-round RT-PCR was run on the TCR CDR3. TCRdb re-called the multiplex PCR reads with MiXCR, one entry per CDR3 protein. The sample holds under 450,000 distinct CDR3 sequences, 15% to 18% seen once. Disease duration under 2 months; hyperthyroidism patients were aged 18 to 65. Sequencing was performed on blood. This chain uses TRBV27 with TRBJ1-3, with 9 positions matching TRBD1. The receptor comes from a woman aged 18-29 years with Graves' hyperthyroidism. CDR3 residues: CASRGGDRDGNTIYF. DNA of the CDR3: TGTGCCAGCCGGGGTGGGGACAGGGACGGAAACACCATATATTTT.